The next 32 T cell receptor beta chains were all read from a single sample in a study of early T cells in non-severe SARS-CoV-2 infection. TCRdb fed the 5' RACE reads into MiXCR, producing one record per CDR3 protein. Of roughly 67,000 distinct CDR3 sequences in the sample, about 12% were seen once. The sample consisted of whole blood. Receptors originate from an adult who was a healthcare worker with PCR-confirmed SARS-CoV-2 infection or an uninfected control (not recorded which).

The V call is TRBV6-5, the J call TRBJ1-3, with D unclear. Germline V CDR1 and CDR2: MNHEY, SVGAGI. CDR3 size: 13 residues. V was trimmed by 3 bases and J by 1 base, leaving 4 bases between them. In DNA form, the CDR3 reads TGTGCCAGCAGTTATTCTTCTGGAAACACCATATATTTT. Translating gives CASSYSSGNTIYF.

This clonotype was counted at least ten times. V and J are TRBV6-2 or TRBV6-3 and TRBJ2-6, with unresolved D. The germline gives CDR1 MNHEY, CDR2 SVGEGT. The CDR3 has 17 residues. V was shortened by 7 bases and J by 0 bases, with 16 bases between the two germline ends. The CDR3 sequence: CASTDGVRYSGANVLTF. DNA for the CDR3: TGTGCCAGCACCGACGGCGTGCGGTACTCTGGGGCCAACGTCCTGACTTTC.

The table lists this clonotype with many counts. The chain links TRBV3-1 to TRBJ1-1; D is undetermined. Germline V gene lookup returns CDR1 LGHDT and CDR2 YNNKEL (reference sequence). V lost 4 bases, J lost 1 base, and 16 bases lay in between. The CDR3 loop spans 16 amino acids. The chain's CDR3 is CASSPPQLPGNTEAFF. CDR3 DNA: TGTGCCAGCAGCCCACCACAGCTCCCGGGGAACACTGAAGCTTTCTTT.

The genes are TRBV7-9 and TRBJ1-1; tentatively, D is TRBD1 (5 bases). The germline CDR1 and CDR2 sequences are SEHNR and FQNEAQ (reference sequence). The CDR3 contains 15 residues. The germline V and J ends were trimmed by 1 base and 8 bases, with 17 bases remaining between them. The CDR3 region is CASSLGQGTREEAFF. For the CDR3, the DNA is TGTGCCAGCAGCTTAGGGCAGGGCACACGTGAGGAAGCTTTCTTT.

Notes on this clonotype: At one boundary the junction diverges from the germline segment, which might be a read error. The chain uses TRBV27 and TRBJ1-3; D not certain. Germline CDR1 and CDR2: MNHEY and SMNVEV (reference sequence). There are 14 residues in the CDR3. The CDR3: CSSSSAGGGNTIYF. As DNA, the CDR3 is TGTTCCAGCAGTTCGGCGGGAGGTGGAAACACCATATATTTT.

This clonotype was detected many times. CDR3 in amino acids: CASSNPGQGSGSGNTIYF. The CDR3 coding sequence is TGTGCCAGCAGCAACCCGGGACAGGGATCGGGCTCTGGAAACACCATATATTTT. The chain is built from TRBV21-1 and TRBJ1-3; the DNA was not compared with TRBD1, the D call given in the table. TRBV21-1 is annotated as a pseudogene. CDR3 length: 18 amino acids.

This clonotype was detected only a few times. In nucleotides, the CDR3 is TGCGCCAGCAGTGCTTCTGAGCAGTACTTC. Its translation is CASSASEQYF. V and J are TRBV10-2 and TRBJ2-7; no reliable D call. The CDR3 totals 10 residues. The germline V gene encodes CDR1 WSHSY and CDR2 SAAADI. Trimming stripped 4 bases from V and 7 bases from J, with 5 bases between.

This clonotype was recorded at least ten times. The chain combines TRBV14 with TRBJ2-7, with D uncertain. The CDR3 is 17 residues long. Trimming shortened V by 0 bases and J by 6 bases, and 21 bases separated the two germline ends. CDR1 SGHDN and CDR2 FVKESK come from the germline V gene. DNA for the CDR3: TGTGCCAGCAGCCAAGAAGGAGCCTTCCTTCCGCTTCTCGAGCAGTACTTC. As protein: CASSQEGAFLPLLEQYF.

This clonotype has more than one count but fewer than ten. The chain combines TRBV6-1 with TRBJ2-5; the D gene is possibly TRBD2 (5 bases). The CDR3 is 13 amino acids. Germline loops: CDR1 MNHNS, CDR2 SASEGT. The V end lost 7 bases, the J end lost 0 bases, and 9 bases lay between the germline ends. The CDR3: CASTAENQETQYF. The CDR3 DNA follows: TGTGCCAGCACAGCGGAGAACCAAGAGACCCAGTACTTC.

CDR3 sequence: CASSASGGETQYF. The DNA for the CDR3 is TGTGCCAGCAGTGCTTCAGGGGGAGAGACCCAGTACTTC. The V gene is TRBV28, the J gene TRBJ2-5, with 7 bases matching TRBD1. In germline, CDR1 is MDHEN, CDR2 SYDVKM. J was trimmed by 4 bases and V by 5 bases; bases with no gene match: 4. The CDR3 covers 13 residues.

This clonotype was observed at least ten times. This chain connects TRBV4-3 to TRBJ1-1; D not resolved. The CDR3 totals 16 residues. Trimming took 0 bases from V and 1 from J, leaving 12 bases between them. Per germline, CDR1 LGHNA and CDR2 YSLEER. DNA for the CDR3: TGCGCCAGCAGCCAAGATCCAGTGGCACCGAACACTGAAGCTTTCTTT. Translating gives CASSQDPVAPNTEAFF.

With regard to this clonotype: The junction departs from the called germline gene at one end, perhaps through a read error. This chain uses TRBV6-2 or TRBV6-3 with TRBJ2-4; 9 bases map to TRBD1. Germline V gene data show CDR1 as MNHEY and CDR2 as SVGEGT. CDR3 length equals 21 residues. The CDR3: CGSSFATGGADTRLAKNIQYF. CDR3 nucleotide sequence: TGTGGCAGCAGTTTCGCCACAGGGGGCGCGGATACGCGATTGGCCAAAAACATTCAGTACTTC.

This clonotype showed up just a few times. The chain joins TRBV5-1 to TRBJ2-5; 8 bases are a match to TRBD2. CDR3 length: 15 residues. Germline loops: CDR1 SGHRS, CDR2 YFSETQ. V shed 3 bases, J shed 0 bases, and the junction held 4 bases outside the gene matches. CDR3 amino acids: CASSSQAGDQETQYF. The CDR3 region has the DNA TGCGCCAGCAGCTCTCAAGCGGGGGACCAAGAGACCCAGTACTTC.

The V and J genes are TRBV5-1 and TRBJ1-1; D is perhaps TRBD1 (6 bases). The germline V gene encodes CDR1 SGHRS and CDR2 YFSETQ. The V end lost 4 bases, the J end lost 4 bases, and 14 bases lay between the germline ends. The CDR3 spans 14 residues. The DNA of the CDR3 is TGCGCCAGCAGCGCCGGGGGCGTGGGCACTGAAGCTTTCTTT. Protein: CASSAGGVGTEAFF.

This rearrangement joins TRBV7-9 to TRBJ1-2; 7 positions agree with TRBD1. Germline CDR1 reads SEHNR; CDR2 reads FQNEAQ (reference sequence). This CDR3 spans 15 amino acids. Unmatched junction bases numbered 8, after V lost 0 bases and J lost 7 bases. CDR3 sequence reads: CASSLARGTEVGYTF. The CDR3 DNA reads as TGTGCCAGCAGCTTAGCGCGGGGGACAGAGGTTGGCTACACCTTC.

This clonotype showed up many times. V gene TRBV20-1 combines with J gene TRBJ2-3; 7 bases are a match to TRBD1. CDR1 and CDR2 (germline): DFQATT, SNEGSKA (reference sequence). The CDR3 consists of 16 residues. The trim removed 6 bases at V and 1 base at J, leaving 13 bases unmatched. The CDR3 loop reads CSASNPTGWGTDTQYF. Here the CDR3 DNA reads TGCAGTGCCTCGAATCCGACAGGGTGGGGCACAGATACGCAGTATTTT.

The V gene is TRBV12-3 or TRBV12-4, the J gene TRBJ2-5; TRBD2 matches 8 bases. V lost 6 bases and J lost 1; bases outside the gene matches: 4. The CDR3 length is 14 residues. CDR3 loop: CASRVAGFQETQYF. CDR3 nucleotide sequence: TGTGCCAGCAGGGTAGCGGGATTCCAAGAGACCCAGTACTTC.

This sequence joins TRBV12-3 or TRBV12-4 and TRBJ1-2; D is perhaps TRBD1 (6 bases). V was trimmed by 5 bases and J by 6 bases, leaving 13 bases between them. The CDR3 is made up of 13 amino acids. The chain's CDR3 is CASSNRADHGYTF. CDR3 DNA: TGTGCCAGCAGTAACAGGGCGGACCATGGCTACACCTTC.

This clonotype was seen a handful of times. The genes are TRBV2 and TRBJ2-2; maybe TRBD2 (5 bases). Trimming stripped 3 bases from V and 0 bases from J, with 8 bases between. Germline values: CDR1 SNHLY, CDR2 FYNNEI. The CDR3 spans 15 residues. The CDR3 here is CASSDLAANTGELFF. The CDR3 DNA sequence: TGTGCCAGCAGTGACCTAGCCGCGAACACCGGGGAGCTGTTTTTT.

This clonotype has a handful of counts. DNA of the CDR3: TGTGCCAGCAGCTCGGGACAGGATGACTACGAGCAGTACTTC. Its protein product is CASSSGQDDYEQYF. This rearrangement joins TRBV11-3 to TRBJ2-7; 8 bases agree with TRBD1. This CDR3 has 14 amino acids. V lost 4 bases to trimming and J lost 3 bases; unmatched junction nucleotides: 5. CDR1 SGHNT and CDR2 YENEEA come from the germline V gene.

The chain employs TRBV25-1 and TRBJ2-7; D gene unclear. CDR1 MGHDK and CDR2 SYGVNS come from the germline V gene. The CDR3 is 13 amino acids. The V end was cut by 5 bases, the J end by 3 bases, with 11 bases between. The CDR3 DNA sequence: TGTGCCAGCAGTCCAGCCCCCCACTACGAGCAGTACTTC. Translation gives CASSPAPHYEQYF.

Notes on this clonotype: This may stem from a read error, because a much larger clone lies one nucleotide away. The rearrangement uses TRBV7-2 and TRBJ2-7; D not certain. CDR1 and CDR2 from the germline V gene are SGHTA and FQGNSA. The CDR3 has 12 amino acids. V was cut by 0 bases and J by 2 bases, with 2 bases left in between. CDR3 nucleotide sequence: TGTGCCAGCAGCTTAGCGACCTACGAGCAGTACTTC. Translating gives CASSLATYEQYF.

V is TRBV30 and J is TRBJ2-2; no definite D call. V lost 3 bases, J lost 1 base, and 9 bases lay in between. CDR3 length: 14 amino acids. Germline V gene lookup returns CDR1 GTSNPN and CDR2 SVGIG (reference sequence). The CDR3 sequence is CAWSRTLNTGELFF. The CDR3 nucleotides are TGTGCCTGGAGCCGGACGTTGAACACCGGGGAGCTGTTTTTT.

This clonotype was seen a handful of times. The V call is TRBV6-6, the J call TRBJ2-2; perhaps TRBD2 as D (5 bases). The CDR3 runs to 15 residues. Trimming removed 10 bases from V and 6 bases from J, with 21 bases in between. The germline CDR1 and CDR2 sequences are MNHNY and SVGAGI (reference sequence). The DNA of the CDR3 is TGTGCCATAGGCCCCATCGGGGTATCGGCCGGGGAGCTGTTTTTT. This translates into CAIGPIGVSAGELFF.

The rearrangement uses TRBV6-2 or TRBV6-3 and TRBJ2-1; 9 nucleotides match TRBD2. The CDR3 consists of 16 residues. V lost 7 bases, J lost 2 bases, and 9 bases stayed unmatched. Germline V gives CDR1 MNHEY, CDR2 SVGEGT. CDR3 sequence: CASTKRAGGTYNEQFF. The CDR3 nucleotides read TGTGCCAGCACCAAAAGAGCGGGGGGTACCTACAATGAGCAGTTCTTC.

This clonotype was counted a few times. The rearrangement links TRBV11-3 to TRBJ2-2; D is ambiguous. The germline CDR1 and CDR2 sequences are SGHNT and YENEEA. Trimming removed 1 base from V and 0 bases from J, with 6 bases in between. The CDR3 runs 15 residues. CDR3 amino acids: CASSLGQANTGELFF. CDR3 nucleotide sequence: TGTGCCAGCAGCTTAGGGCAGGCGAACACCGGGGAGCTGTTTTTT.

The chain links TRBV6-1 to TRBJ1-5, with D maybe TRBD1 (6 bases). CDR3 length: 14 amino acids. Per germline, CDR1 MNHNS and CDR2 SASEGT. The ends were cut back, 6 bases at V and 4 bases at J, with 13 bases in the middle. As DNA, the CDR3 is TGTGCCAGCAGACCCACAGGGCCGAATCAGCCCCAGCATTTT. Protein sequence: CASRPTGPNQPQHF.

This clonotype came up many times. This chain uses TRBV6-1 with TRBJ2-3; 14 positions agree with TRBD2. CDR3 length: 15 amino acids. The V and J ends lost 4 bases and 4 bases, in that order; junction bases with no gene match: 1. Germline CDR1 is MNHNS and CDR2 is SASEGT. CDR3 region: CASSGLAGGPDTQYF. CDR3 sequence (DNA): TGTGCCAGCAGTGGACTAGCGGGGGGGCCAGATACGCAGTATTTT.

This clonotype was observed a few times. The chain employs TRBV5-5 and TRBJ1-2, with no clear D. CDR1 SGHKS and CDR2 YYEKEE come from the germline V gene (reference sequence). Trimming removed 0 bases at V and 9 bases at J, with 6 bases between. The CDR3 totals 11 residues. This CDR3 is CASSLDRSYTF. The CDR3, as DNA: TGTGCCAGCAGCTTGGACAGAAGCTACACCTTC.

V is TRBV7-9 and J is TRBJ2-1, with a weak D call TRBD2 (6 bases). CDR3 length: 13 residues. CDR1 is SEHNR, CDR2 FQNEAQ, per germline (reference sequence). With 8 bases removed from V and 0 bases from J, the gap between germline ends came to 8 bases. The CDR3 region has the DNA TGTGCCAGCGGGACTCACTCCTACAATGAGCAGTTCTTC. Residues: CASGTHSYNEQFF.

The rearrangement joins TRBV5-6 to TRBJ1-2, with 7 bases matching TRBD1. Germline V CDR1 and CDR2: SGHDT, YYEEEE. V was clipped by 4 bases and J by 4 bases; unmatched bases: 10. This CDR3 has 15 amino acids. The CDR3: CASSPRTGSVYGYTF. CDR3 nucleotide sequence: TGTGCCAGCAGCCCCAGGACAGGATCAGTCTATGGCTACACCTTC.

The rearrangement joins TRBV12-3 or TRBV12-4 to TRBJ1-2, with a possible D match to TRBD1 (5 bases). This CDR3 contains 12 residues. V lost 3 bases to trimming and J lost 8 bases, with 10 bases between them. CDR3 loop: CASSLGWGGYTF. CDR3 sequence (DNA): TGTGCCAGCAGTTTGGGTTGGGGCGGCTACACCTTC.